The text below deals with one T cell receptor beta chain. The data were obtained in a study of blood T cell repertoires in COVID-19. Overall study: COVID-19 samples, acute and convalescent, were from the United States, Italy and Spain.

Some clones are missing from TCRdb's copy, which holds only in-frame ones; the method was immunoSEQ multiplex PCR. Seen here are about 140,000 clones, roughly 80% observed once, and the top ten hold roughly 9%. The receptor was isolated from a woman aged 45-59 years with active or convalescent COVID-19. Sequences were obtained from peripheral blood.

CDR3 sequence (DNA): TGTGCCAGCTCACCGGGACAGGTTGGCTACACCTTC. It is translated as CASSPGQVGYTF. The chain is built from TRBV18 and TRBJ1-2, with TRBD1 matching 8 bases. The CDR3 covers 12 residues. V lost 3 bases and J lost 7; bases outside the gene matches: 1. The germline gives CDR1 KGHSH, CDR2 LQKENI.